The clone carrying this T cell receptor (beta chain) was detected ten times or more. As yet, its antigen is unknown. A junction boundary mismatches the germline segment, possibly from a read error. In TCRdb, the 5' RACE reads were re-called with MiXCR into one record per CDR3 protein. The repertoire holds roughly 370,000 distinct CDR3 sequences, with 15% to 20% as singletons. These data originate in a study of T-cell memory formation after mild COVID-19. Looking at the study overall: Clusters were largely donor specific.

Study results and caveats: Some responding clones appeared in pre-infection memory, suggesting cross-reactive memory joined. Proof of SARS-CoV-2 specificity was absent for the second-wave clones that crested on day 37.

The receptor's source is a man in his late teens or twenties who had mild COVID-19 (a few samples of this study predate the infection). Cell type and time point are not known. The sequencing input was PBMCs or a T cell subset sorted from them (not recorded which).

CDR3 residues: CASSQEGLSDEQYF. DNA of the CDR3: TGCGCCAGCAGCCAAGAGGGGCTCTCCGACGAGCAGTACTTC. The J gene is TRBJ2-7, the V gene TRBV4-1; a weak D match, TRBD1 (5 bases). The V gene's germline CDR1 is MGHRA and CDR2 YSYEKL. The CDR3 is 14 amino acids.